Following are 8 T cell receptor beta chains from one sample sequenced in a study of blood T cell repertoires in COVID-19 (TCRdb year 2020). The library was built by means of the immunoSEQ multiplex PCR assay. Drawn from immuneACCESS, this table holds only the in-frame rearrangements with V and J called that TCRdb kept. Clones are partly lost; checked studies trace under half to an unresolved V gene and leave the rest unexplained. The sample table lists about 250,000 clones, around nine tenths of them with a count of one. In total, the top ten clones hold under 2% of the sample. The sample consisted of peripheral blood. All receptors derive from a woman aged 60 to 75 who had recovered from COVID-19.

This chain links TRBV27 with TRBJ1-2; D unclear. The V gene's germline CDR1 is MNHEY and CDR2 SMNVEV (reference sequence). This CDR3 is built from 15 residues. Trimming removed 1 base at V and 3 bases at J, with 12 bases between. The CDR3 spells CASSLFPRVDYGYTF. The CDR3 nucleotides read TGTGCCAGCAGTTTATTTCCGAGGGTGGACTATGGCTACACCTTC.

V and J are TRBV18 and TRBJ2-1; 12 nucleotides agree with TRBD2. The CDR3 totals 19 residues. The germline gives CDR1 KGHSH, CDR2 LQKENI. V dropped 6 bases and J dropped 0; count of bases not matched to a gene: 12. The CDR3: CASSLEGTSGFTSYNEQFF. Written as DNA, the CDR3 is TGTGCCAGCTCCCTAGAGGGGACTAGCGGGTTCACCTCCTACAATGAGCAGTTCTTC.

This chain links TRBV10-3 with TRBJ1-4; unclear D gene. This CDR3 is 14 amino acids long. V shed 6 bases and J shed 0 bases, with 8 bases lying between them. Germline CDR1 ENHRY, CDR2 SYGVKD. CDR3 loop: CAIRPGATNEKLFF. As DNA, the CDR3 is TGTGCCATCAGACCCGGGGCAACTAATGAAAAACTGTTTTTT.

The chain couples TRBV6-5 to TRBJ2-1; 8 positions match TRBD2. The CDR3 covers 15 residues. With 2 bases clipped from V and 3 bases from J, the junction kept 3 bases outside the gene matches. The germline V gene has CDR1 MNHEY and CDR2 SVGAGI. DNA for the CDR3: TGTGCCAGCAGTTACAACGGGGGGGGCTACAATGAGCAGTTCTTC. It codes for CASSYNGGGYNEQFF.

The chain carries TRBV12-3 or TRBV12-4 and TRBJ2-1, with TRBD2 identical over 7 bases. With 8 bases clipped from V and 8 bases from J, the junction kept 9 bases outside the gene matches. The CDR3 spans 13 residues. CDR3 DNA sequence: TGTGCCAGCTACATGCGGGGGTTCCATGAGCAGTTCTTC. It is translated as CASYMRGFHEQFF.

The V and J genes are TRBV5-1 and TRBJ1-6; D is possibly TRBD1 (5 bases). V was trimmed by 6 bases and J by 4 bases, leaving 11 bases between them. CDR3 length equals 14 residues. CDR1 SGHRS and CDR2 YFSETQ come from the germline V gene. The CDR3: CASMEGNYNSPLHF. In DNA, the CDR3 is TGCGCCAGCATGGAGGGGAATTATAATTCACCCCTCCACTTT.

This chain connects TRBV5-1 to TRBJ2-2, with 9 bases fitting TRBD2. Germline-derived CDR1 and CDR2 are SGHRS and YFSETQ. V lost 0 bases and J lost 6; bases outside the gene matches: 6. The CDR3 loop spans 16 amino acids. Here the CDR3 reads CASSLVGGGAPGELFF. The CDR3 region has the DNA TGCGCCAGCAGCTTGGTTGGCGGGGGGGCACCCGGGGAGCTGTTTTTT. Variable domain in full (rest from reference TRBV5-1 and TRBJ2-2): KAGVTQTPRYLIKTRGQQVTLSCSPISGHRSVSWYQQTPGQGLQFLFEYFSETQRNKGNFPGRFSGRQFSNSRSEMNVSTLELGDSALYLCASSLVGGGAPGELFFGEGSRLTVL.

This chain links TRBV5-1 with TRBJ2-3; TRBD2 aligns across 7 bases. The CDR3 spans 16 residues. Germline trimming cut 0 bases from V and 0 bases from J; bases unmatched to any gene: 4. Germline V gene data show CDR1 as SGHRS and CDR2 as YFSETQ. In DNA form, the CDR3 reads TGCGCCAGCAGCTTGGCCGGTAGCGGGAGCACAGATACGCAGTATTTT. Translating it yields CASSLAGSGSTDTQYF.